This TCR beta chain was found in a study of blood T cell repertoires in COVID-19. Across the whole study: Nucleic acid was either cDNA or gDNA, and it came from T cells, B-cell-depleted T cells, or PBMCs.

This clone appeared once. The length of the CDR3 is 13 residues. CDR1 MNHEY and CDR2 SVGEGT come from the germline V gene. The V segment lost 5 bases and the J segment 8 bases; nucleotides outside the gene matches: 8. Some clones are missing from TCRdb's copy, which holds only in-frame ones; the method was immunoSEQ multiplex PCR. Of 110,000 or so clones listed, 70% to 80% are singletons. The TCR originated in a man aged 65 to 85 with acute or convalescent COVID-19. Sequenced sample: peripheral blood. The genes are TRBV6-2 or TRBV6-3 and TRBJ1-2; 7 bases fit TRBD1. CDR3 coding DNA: TGTGCCAGCAGTCCAGGGGGGCGCGAGGGCTACACCTTC. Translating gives CASSPGGREGYTF.